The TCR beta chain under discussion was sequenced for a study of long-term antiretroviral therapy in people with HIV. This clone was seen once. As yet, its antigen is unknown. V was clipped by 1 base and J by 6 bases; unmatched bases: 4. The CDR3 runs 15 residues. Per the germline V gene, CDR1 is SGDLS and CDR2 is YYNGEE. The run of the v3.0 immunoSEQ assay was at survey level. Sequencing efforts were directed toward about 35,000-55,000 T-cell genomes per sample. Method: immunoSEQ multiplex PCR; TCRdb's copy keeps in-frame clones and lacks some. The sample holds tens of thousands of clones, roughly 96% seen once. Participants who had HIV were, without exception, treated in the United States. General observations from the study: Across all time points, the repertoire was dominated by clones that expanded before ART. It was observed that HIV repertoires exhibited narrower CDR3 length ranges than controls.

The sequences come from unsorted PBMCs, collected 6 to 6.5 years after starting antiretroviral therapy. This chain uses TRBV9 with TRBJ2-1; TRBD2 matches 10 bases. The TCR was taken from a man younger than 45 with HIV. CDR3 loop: CASSVRSGRANEQFF. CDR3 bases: TGTGCCAGCAGCGTACGGAGCGGGAGGGCCAATGAGCAGTTCTTC.